The clone carrying this T cell receptor beta chain was picked up a small number of times. These data originate in a study of T-cell memory formation after mild COVID-19. TCRdb processed the 5' RACE reads anew with MiXCR; each CDR3 protein has one entry. Of 250,000 to 300,000 distinct CDR3 sequences listed, about a sixth are singletons. This sequence originates from a man aged 18 to 35 who had mild COVID-19 (a few samples of this study predate the infection). Cell type and time point are not known. Input material: PBMCs or a T cell subset sorted from them (not recorded which).

The CDR3 DNA follows: TGTGCCAGCAGGGGGGAGGCCTACGAGCAGTACTTC. The encoded protein is CASRGEAYEQYF. V gene TRBV6-1 combines with J gene TRBJ2-7; D might be TRBD2 (6 bases). Germline V CDR1 and CDR2: MNHNS, SASEGT. The germline V and J ends were trimmed by 6 bases and 2 bases, with 8 bases remaining between them. The CDR3 consists of 12 residues.